This paragraph reports one T cell receptor (beta chain). Terminally differentiated effector memory CD45RA+ cells were excluded from the naive CD8 cells, which were CD45RO-negative and positively selected for CCR7. This sample is part of a study of shared clonotypes between healthy human individuals. Here immunoSEQ multiplex PCR was the method, and the copy in TCRdb shows in-frame clones only, minus some. The sample has around 1.9 million clones; 85% to 95% are singletons. The CDR3 spans 14 residues. V trimming: 6 bases; J trimming: 6 bases; junction bases outside the gene matches: 6. Germline V lookup: CDR1 MNHEY, CDR2 SVGAGI.

This rearrangement joins TRBV6-5 to TRBJ2-2; 8 bases align to TRBD1. The TCR originated in a young man in good health. Some clones in this sample may be carry-over from other donors' samples. Sequenced input: naive CD8+ T cells from PBMCs. CDR3 nucleotides: TGTGCCAGCAGCTTTGACAGGGGCGCCGGGGAGCTGTTTTTT. Protein sequence: CASSFDRGAGELFF.